This TCR beta chain emerged from a study of Ad26.COV2.S vaccination and SARS-CoV-2 variants. Study outcomes and limitations: Placebo recipients had lower spike-specific TCR breadth than vaccine recipients.

Comment on this clone: Its antigen remains unidentified.

Germline-derived CDR1 and CDR2 are SGHVS and FQNEAQ. V lost 2 bases and J 4 bases, leaving 11 bases between the germline ends. This CDR3 is built from 15 residues. The method was immunoSEQ multiplex PCR; TCRdb's version includes in-frame clones alone and lacks a portion of them. The sample holds approximately 90,000 clones, 82% seen once. This specimen was peripheral blood, taken after recovery from COVID-19. This TCR came from a human donor who had recovered from COVID-19. This chain connects TRBV7-8 to TRBJ2-2, with TRBD1 as a possible D gene (5 bases). The CDR3 here is CASSLHSQGTGELFF. For the CDR3, the DNA is TGTGCCAGCAGCTTACACAGCCAGGGCACCGGGGAGCTGTTTTTT.